This TCR beta chain is from a study of radiotherapy plus CTLA-4 blockade in lung cancer (dated by TCRdb to the late 2010s). A note on the overall study: Among enrolled patients, approximately 17% had an objective response and about 30% reached disease control. General study outcomes and caveats: After treatment with radiotherapy and ipilimumab, TCR clones that originated in tumors expanded in peripheral blood. Increased serum interferon-beta after radiation, together with early dynamic changes in blood T cell clones, were reported to be the strongest predictors of response.

The method was the immunoSEQ multiplex PCR assay. Not all clones reach the TCRdb copy of this immuneACCESS table, which keeps in-frame sequences only. Checked studies attribute under half of the gap to unresolved V genes and leave the rest unexplained. For this sample there are about 73,000 clones; roughly 87% appear just once. Of the sample, 35% to 50% falls within the top ten clones. Concerning this clone: There is no known antigen for this receptor. Per-nucleotide qualities are absent, and no much larger clonotype sits a single base away. The sample contains more than one DNA sequence encoding this CDR3.

V was cut back by 1 base and J by 4 bases, leaving a gap of 5 bases between them. Reading from cysteine to phenylalanine, the CDR3 counts 12 amino acids. The only DNA kept is the CDR3, 36 bases in frame from the first base. According to the germline V gene, CDR1 reads SGHRS and CDR2 reads YFSETQ. The study evaluated CTLA-4 blockade (ipilimumab) given together with focal radiation therapy in patients who had chemo-refractory metastatic non-small-cell lung cancer. Sequencing used peripheral blood, obtained from a patient treated with radiotherapy plus ipilimumab. This TCR came from a human donor with non-small cell lung cancer that progressed on radiotherapy plus ipilimumab. Recombination linked TRBV5-1 to TRBJ1-1; no D gene can be assigned with confidence. Read as DNA, the sequence is TGCGCCAGCAGCTTGACGGGCACTGAAGCTTTCTTT. Its translation is CASSLTGTEAFF.